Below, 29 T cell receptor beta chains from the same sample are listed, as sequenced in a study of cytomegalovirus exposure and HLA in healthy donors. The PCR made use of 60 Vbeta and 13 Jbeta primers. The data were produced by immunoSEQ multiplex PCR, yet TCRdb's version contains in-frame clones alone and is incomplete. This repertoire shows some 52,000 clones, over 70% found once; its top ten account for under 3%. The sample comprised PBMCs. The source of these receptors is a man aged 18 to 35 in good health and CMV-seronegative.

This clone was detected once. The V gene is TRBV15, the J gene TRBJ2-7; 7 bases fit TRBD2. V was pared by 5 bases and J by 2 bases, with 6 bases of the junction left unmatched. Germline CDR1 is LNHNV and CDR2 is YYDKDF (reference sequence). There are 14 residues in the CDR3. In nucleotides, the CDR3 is TGTGCCACCAGCCCTGGGGGGGGTACCTACGAGCAGTACTTC. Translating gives CATSPGGGTYEQYF.

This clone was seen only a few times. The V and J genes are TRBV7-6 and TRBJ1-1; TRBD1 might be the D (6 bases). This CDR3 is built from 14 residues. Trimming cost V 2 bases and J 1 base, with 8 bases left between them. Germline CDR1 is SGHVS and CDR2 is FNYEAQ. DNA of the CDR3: TGTGCCAGCAGCTTAATGACAGGGAACACTGAAGCTTTCTTT. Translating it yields CASSLMTGNTEAFF.

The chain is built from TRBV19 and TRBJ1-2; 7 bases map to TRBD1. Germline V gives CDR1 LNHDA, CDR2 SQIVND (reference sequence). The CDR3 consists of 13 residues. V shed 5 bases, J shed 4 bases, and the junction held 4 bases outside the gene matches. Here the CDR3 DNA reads TGTGCCAGTAGTCCGGGACAGTTCTATGGCTACACCTTC. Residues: CASSPGQFYGYTF.

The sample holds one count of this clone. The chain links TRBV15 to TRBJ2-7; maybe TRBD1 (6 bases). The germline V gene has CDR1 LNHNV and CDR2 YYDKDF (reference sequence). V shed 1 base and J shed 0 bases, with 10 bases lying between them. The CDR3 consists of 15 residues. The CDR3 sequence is CATSRGWDISYEQYF. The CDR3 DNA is TGTGCCACCAGCAGAGGCTGGGACATCTCCTACGAGCAGTACTTC.

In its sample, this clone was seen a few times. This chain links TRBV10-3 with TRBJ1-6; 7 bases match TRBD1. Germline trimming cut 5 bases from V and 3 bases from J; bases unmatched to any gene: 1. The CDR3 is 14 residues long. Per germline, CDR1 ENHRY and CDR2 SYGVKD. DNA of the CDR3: TGTGCCATCAGTAGGGACAGCTATAATTCACCCCTCCACTTT. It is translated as CAISRDSYNSPLHF.

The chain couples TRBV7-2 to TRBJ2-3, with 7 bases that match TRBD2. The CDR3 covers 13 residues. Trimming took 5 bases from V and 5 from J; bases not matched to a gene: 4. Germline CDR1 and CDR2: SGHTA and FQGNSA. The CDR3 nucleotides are TGTGCCAGCAGCCCTCAGCGGGGAGATACGCAGTATTTT. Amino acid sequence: CASSPQRGDTQYF.

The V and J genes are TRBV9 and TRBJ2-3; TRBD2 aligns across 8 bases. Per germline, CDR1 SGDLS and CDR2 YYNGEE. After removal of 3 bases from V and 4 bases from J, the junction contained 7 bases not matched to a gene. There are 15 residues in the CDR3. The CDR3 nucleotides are TGTGCCAGCAGCGAAGCGGGAGAGAGTGCAGATACGCAGTATTTT. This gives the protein CASSEAGESADTQYF.

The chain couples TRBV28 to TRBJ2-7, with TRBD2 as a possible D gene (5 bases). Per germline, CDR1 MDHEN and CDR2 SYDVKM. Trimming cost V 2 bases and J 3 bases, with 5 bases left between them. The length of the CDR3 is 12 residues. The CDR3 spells CASSLRGYEQYF. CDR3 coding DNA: TGTGCCAGCAGTTTACGGGGCTACGAGCAGTACTTC.

The CDR3 DNA follows: TGTGCCAGCAGCTACGACAGGGGGCCGAACACTGAAGCTTTCTTT. This gives the protein CASSYDRGPNTEAFF. The rearrangement joins TRBV4-2 to TRBJ1-1; 10 bases align to TRBD1. V dropped 5 bases and J dropped 1; count of bases not matched to a gene: 4. This CDR3 comprises 15 residues. The V gene's germline CDR1 is LGHNA and CDR2 YNFKEQ.

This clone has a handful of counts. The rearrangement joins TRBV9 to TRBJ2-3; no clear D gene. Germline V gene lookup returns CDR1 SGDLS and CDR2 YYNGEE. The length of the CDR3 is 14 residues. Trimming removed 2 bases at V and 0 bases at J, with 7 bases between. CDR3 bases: TGTGCCAGCAGCGTTTTTTCTAGCACAGATACGCAGTATTTT. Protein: CASSVFSSTDTQYF.

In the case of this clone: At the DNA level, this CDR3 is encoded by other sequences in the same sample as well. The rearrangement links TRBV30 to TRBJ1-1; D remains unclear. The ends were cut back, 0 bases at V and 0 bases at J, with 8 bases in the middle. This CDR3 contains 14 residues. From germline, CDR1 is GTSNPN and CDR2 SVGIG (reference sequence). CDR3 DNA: TGTGCCTGGAGTGTATGGGGAGTGAACACTGAAGCTTTCTTT. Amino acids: CAWSVWGVNTEAFF.

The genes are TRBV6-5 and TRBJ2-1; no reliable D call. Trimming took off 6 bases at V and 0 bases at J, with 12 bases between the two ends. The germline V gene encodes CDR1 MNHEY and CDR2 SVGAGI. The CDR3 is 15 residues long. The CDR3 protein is CASRRSGSSYNEQFF. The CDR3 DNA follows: TGTGCCAGCAGGAGGTCTGGATCCTCCTACAATGAGCAGTTCTTC.

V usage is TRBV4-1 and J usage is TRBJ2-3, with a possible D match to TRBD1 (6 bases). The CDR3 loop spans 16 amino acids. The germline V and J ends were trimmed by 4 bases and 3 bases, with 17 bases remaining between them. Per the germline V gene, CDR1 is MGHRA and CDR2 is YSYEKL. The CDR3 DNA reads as TGCGCCAGCAGCCCCAGGGGTCCCCCCCTAACAGATACGCAGTATTTT. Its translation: CASSPRGPPLTDTQYF.

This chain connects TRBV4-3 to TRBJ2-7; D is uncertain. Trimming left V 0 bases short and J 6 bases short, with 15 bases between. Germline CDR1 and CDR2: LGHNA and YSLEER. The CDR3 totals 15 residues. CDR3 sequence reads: CASSQDRTTSTEQYF. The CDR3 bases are TGCGCCAGCAGCCAAGATCGAACCACTTCCACCGAGCAGTACTTC.

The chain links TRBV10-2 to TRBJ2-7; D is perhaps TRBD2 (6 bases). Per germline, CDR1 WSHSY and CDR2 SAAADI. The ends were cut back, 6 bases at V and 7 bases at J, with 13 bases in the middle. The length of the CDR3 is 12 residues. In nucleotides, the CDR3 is TGCGCCAGCAGGCTAGAGGGGAGGGAGCAGTACTTC. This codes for CASRLEGREQYF.

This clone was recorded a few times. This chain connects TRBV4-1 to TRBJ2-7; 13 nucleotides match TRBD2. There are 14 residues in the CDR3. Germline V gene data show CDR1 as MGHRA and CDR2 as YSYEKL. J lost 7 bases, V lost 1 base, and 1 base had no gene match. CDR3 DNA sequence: TGCGCCAGCAGCCAAGCGACTAGCGGGAGGGAGCAGTACTTC. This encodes CASSQATSGREQYF.

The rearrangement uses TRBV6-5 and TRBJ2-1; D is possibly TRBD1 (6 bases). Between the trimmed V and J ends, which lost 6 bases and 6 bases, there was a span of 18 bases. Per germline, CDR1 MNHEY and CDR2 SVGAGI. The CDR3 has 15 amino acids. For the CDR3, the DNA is TGTGCCAGCAGCTATGAGGTAGGGGGACGCAATGAGCAGTTCTTC. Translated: CASSYEVGGRNEQFF.

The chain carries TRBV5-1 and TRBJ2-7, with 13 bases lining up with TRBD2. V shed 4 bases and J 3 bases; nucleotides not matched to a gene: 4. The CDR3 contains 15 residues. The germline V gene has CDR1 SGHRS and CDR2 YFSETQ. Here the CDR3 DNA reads TGCGCCAGCAGCCAAGGGACTAGCGGGAACTACGAGCAGTACTTC. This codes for CASSQGTSGNYEQYF.

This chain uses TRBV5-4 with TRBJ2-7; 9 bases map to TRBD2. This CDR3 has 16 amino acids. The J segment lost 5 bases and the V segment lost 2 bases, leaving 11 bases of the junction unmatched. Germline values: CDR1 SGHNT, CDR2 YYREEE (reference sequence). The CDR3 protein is CASSFSSGVRLNEQYF. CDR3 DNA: TGTGCCAGCAGCTTCTCTAGCGGGGTTAGGCTTAACGAGCAGTACTTC.

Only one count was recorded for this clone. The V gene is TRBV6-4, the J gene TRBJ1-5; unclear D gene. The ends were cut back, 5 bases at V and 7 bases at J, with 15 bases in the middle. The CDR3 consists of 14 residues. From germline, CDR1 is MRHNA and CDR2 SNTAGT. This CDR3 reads CASSRPGSEQPQHF. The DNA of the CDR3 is TGTGCCAGCAGTAGACCGGGAAGTGAACAGCCCCAGCATTTT.

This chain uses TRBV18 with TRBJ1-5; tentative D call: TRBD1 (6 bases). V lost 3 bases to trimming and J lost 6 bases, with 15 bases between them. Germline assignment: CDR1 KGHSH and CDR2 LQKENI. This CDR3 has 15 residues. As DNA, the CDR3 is TGTGCCAGCTCACCTTCGGACAGCTCAGTTCAGCCCCAGCATTTT. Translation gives CASSPSDSSVQPQHF.

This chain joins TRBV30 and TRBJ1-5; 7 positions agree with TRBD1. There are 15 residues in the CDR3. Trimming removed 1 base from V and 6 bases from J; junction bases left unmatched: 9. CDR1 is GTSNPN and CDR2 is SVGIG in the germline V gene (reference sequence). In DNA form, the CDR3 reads TGTGCCTGGAGTGAAGGGGGCGGCCATGGTCAGCCCCAGCATTTT. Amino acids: CAWSEGGGHGQPQHF. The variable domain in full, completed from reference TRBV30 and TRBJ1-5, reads SQTIHQWPATLVQPVGSPLSLECTVEGTSNPNLYWYRQAAGRGLQLLFYSVGIGQISSEVPQNLSASRPQDRQFILSSKKLLLSDSGFYLCAWSEGGGHGQPQHFGDGTRLSIL.

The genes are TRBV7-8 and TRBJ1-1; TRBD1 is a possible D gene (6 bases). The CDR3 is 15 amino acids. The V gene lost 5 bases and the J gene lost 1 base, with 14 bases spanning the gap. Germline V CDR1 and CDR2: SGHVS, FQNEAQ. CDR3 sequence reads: CASSRTAAENTEAFF. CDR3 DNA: TGTGCCAGCAGCCGGACAGCCGCTGAGAACACTGAAGCTTTCTTT.

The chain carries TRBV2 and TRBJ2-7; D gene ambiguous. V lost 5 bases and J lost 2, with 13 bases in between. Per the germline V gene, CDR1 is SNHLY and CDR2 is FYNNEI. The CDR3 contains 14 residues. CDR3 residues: CASSTVLETYEQYF. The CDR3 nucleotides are TGTGCCAGCAGTACTGTTTTGGAGACCTACGAGCAGTACTTC. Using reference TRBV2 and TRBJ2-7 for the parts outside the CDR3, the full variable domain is EPEVTQTPSHQVTQMGQEVILRCVPISNHLYFYWYRQILGQKVEFLVSFYNNEISEKSEIFDDQFSVERPDGSNFTLKIRSTKLEDSAMYFCASSTVLETYEQYFGPGTRLTVT.

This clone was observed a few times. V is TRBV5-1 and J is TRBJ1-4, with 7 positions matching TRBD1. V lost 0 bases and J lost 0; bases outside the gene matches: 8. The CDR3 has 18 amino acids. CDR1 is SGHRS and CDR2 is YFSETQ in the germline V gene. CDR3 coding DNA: TGCGCCAGCAGCTTGGCGGGGGGGACAGTCGCAACTAATGAAAAACTGTTTTTT. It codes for CASSLAGGTVATNEKLFF.

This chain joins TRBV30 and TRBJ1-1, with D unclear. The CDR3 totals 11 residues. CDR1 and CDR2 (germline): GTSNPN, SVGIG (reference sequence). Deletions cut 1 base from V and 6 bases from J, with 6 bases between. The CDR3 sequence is CAWSGPAEAFF. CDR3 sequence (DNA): TGTGCCTGGAGTGGCCCGGCTGAAGCTTTCTTT.

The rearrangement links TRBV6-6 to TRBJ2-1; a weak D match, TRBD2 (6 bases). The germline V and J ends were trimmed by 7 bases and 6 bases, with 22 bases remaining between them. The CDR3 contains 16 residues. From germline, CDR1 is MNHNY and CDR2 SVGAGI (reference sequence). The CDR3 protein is CASKNVRDSMGNEQFF. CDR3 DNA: TGTGCCAGCAAGAACGTCCGGGACTCCATGGGCAATGAGCAGTTCTTC.

The CDR3 reads CASSVGGVFGYTF. DNA for the CDR3: TGTGCCAGCAGTGTAGGAGGGGTTTTTGGCTACACCTTC. V and J are TRBV2 and TRBJ1-2, with a weak D call TRBD1 (5 bases). The CDR3 runs to 13 residues. CDR1 SNHLY and CDR2 FYNNEI come from the germline V gene. V was trimmed by 4 bases and J by 7 bases, leaving 13 bases between them. Drawing the rest from reference TRBV2 and TRBJ1-2, the complete variable domain is EPEVTQTPSHQVTQMGQEVILRCVPISNHLYFYWYRQILGQKVEFLVSFYNNEISEKSEIFDDQFSVERPDGSNFTLKIRSTKLEDSAMYFCASSVGGVFGYTFGSGTRLTVV.

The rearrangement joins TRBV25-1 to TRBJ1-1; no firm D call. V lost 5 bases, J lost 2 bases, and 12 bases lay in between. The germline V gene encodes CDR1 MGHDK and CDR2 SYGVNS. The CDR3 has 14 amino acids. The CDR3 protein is CASSSLATNTEAFF. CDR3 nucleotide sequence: TGTGCCAGCAGTTCCCTGGCCACAAACACTGAAGCTTTCTTT.